Following are 27 T cell receptor beta chains from one sample sequenced in a study of CD8 T cells in Susac syndrome. When the RNA was reverse transcribed, random hexamers were used with an input of roughly 0.45 to 1 ug. TCRdb reprocessed the immunoSEQ multiplex PCR reads with MiXCR, giving one entry per CDR3 protein. The repertoire holds around 190,000 distinct CDR3 sequences, with 85% to 95% as singletons. Sample: CD4+ T cells from PBMCs. These receptors were obtained from a human donor in good health.

The chain uses TRBV9 and TRBJ2-1; the D is unclear. This CDR3 spans 13 amino acids. Trimming took 1 base from V and 4 from J, leaving 6 bases between them. Germline V gene lookup returns CDR1 SGDLS and CDR2 YYNGEE. CDR3 nucleotide sequence: TGTGCCAGCAGCGTACAGTTGTACAATGAGCAGTTCTTC. It yields the protein CASSVQLYNEQFF.

V is TRBV20-1 and J is TRBJ1-5; TRBD1 might be the D (6 bases). Between the trimmed V and J ends, which lost 6 bases and 7 bases, there was a span of 13 bases. This CDR3 spans 12 amino acids. The V gene's germline CDR1 is DFQATT and CDR2 SNEGSKA (reference sequence). CDR3 coding DNA: TGCAGTGCAACCAGGGGATACCAGCCCCAGCATTTT. Amino acid sequence: CSATRGYQPQHF.

The chain joins TRBV20-1 to TRBJ1-1, with D possibly matching TRBD1 (6 bases). The CDR3 is 18 amino acids. V was trimmed by 1 base and J by 0 bases, leaving 21 bases between them. The germline CDR1 and CDR2 sequences are DFQATT and SNEGSKA (reference sequence). The CDR3 loop reads CSARGLGRGARMNTEAFF. DNA of the CDR3: TGCAGTGCTAGAGGGTTAGGGCGGGGGGCCCGGATGAACACTGAAGCTTTCTTT.

This chain connects TRBV15 to TRBJ1-1; D is unresolved. Germline CDR1 reads LNHNV; CDR2 reads YYDKDF (reference sequence). The CDR3 sequence is 13 residues long. Trimming removed 4 bases at V and 3 bases at J, with 9 bases between. DNA for the CDR3: TGTGCCACCAGCACAACAGAATACACTGAAGCTTTCTTT. Protein product: CATSTTEYTEAFF. Full variable domain (rest looked up from reference TRBV15 and TRBJ1-1): DAMVIQNPRYQVTQFGKPVTLSCSQTLNHNVMYWYQQKSSQAPKLLFHYYDKDFNNEADTPDNFQSRRPNTSFCFLDIRSPGLGDTAMYLCATSTTEYTEAFFGQGTRLTVV.

The CDR3 sequence is CASSIEGNQPQHF. CDR3 in DNA: TGTGCCAGCAGTATCGAGGGAAATCAGCCCCAGCATTTT. The V call is TRBV28, the J call TRBJ1-5; no definite D call. The germline CDR1 and CDR2 sequences are MDHEN and SYDVKM. Trimming took off 5 bases at V and 4 bases at J, with 9 bases between the two ends. This CDR3 has 13 amino acids.

This chain connects TRBV29-1 to TRBJ2-5; D gene ambiguous. Germline lookup yields CDR1 SQVTM and CDR2 ANQGSEA. The CDR3 has 12 residues. V shed 3 bases and J shed 4 bases, with 9 bases lying between them. In nucleotides, the CDR3 is TGCAGCGTTGAGGCTCTGACAGAGACCCAGTACTTC. Its translation: CSVEALTETQYF.

CDR3 sequence (DNA): TGCAGCGTTGTCCGGGGGTCGGACACCGGGGAGCTGTTTTTT. This translates into CSVVRGSDTGELFF. This rearrangement joins TRBV29-1 to TRBJ2-2; possible D gene TRBD2, 6 bases. Trimming left V 4 bases short and J 3 bases short, with 12 bases between. Germline lookup yields CDR1 SQVTM and CDR2 ANQGSEA. CDR3 length: 14 residues.

V usage is TRBV10-2 and J usage is TRBJ2-5, with D hard to call. Germline CDR1 and CDR2: WSHSY and SAAADI. The CDR3 covers 12 residues. V was shortened by 8 bases and J by 5 bases, with 12 bases between the two germline ends. The CDR3 region is CASSGPVETQYF. The CDR3 nucleotides read TGCGCCAGCTCGGGCCCTGTGGAGACCCAGTACTTC.

The chain couples TRBV12-3 or TRBV12-4 to TRBJ2-1; TRBD2 matches 11 bases. The CDR3 spans 14 residues. J gave up 8 bases and V 2 bases, and 2 bases lay outside the gene matches. Here the CDR3 reads CASSLLAGGYEQFF. CDR3 in DNA: TGTGCCAGCAGTTTACTAGCGGGAGGCTATGAGCAGTTCTTC.

V and J are TRBV11-2 and TRBJ2-1; 7 bases agree with TRBD2. Trimming took 8 bases from V and 2 from J; bases not matched to a gene: 0. The germline gives CDR1 SGHAT, CDR2 FQNNGV. This CDR3 region has 12 residues. CDR3 loop: CASGRAYNEQFF. The CDR3, as DNA: TGTGCCAGCGGGAGGGCCTACAATGAGCAGTTCTTC.

As DNA, the CDR3 is TGCAGTGCTCCACCGACAGGGTATCCAGATACGCAGTATTTT. Protein: CSAPPTGYPDTQYF. This rearrangement joins TRBV20-1 to TRBJ2-3; 7 positions match TRBD1. V lost 5 bases to trimming and J lost 4 bases; unmatched junction nucleotides: 9. The CDR3 runs to 14 residues. Germline values: CDR1 DFQATT, CDR2 SNEGSKA (reference sequence).

The CDR3: CASSRLAGGQDTQYF. The CDR3 DNA reads as TGTGCCAGCAGTCGACTAGCGGGGGGACAAGATACGCAGTATTTT. This rearrangement joins TRBV28 to TRBJ2-3, with 13 bases fitting TRBD2. The ends lost 5 bases at V and 5 bases at J; junction bases unmatched: 4. The CDR3 consists of 15 residues. CDR1 MDHEN and CDR2 SYDVKM come from the germline V gene.

The chain couples TRBV7-2 to TRBJ2-1; TRBD2 aligns across 8 bases. CDR1 is SGHTA and CDR2 is FQGNSA in the germline V gene. V gave up 6 bases and J gave up 8 bases; unmatched junction bases: 12. The CDR3 runs 15 residues. CDR3: CASSKGASGSYEQFF. The DNA of the CDR3 is TGTGCCAGCAGTAAAGGTGCTAGCGGGTCCTATGAGCAGTTCTTC.

The genes are TRBV28 and TRBJ1-5, with unresolved D. Looked up from germline, CDR1 is MDHEN and CDR2 is SYDVKM. The CDR3 sequence is 15 residues long. Trimming left V 6 bases short and J 3 bases short, with 15 bases between. This CDR3 is CASRNGVQFNQPQHF. The CDR3 region has the DNA TGTGCCAGCAGGAATGGGGTCCAGTTCAATCAGCCCCAGCATTTT. The whole variable domain, remainder taken from reference TRBV28 and TRBJ1-5, is DVKVTQSSRYLVKRTGEKVFLECVQDMDHENMFWYRQDPGLGLRLIYFSYDVKMKEKGDIPEGYSVSREKKERFSLILESASTNQTSMYLCASRNGVQFNQPQHFGDGTRLSIL.

The chain couples TRBV3-1 to TRBJ1-1; TRBD1 matches at 7 bases. Trimming took 3 bases from V and 8 from J; bases not matched to a gene: 9. This CDR3 is 14 amino acids long. Germline V lookup: CDR1 LGHDT, CDR2 YNNKEL (reference sequence). In nucleotides, the CDR3 is TGTGCCAGCAGCCATTTGGACAGACAGGGCGAAGCTTTCTTT. As protein: CASSHLDRQGEAFF.

The gene calls are TRBV18 and TRBJ2-1; D may be TRBD2 (6 bases). The CDR3 spans 15 residues. Trimming shortened V by 5 bases and J by 3 bases, and 14 bases separated the two germline ends. Germline loops: CDR1 KGHSH, CDR2 LQKENI. The CDR3 nucleotides are TGTGCCAGCTCAGGTCCGATAGCGGACTACAATGAGCAGTTCTTC. As protein: CASSGPIADYNEQFF.

This sequence joins TRBV6-2 or TRBV6-3 and TRBJ2-7, with D possibly called TRBD1 or TRBD2 (5 bases each). V gave up 5 bases and J gave up 0 bases, with 11 bases separating them. Germline loops: CDR1 MNHEY, CDR2 SVGEGT. CDR3 length equals 14 residues. CDR3 protein: CASSLLRGSYEQYF. The CDR3 DNA sequence: TGTGCCAGCAGTCTCCTGAGGGGCTCCTACGAGCAGTACTTC.

The genes are TRBV5-1 and TRBJ2-7; the match to TRBD1 covers 9 bases. Per the germline V gene, CDR1 is SGHRS and CDR2 is YFSETQ. J was trimmed by 1 base and V by 0 bases; bases with no gene match: 5. There are 16 residues in the CDR3. The chain's CDR3 is CASSLDGTGRSYEQYF. The CDR3 DNA is TGCGCCAGCAGCTTGGACGGGACAGGGAGATCCTACGAGCAGTACTTC. Filled out from reference TRBV5-1 and TRBJ2-7, the complete variable domain reads KAGVTQTPRYLIKTRGQQVTLSCSPISGHRSVSWYQQTPGQGLQFLFEYFSETQRNKGNFPGRFSGRQFSNSRSEMNVSTLELGDSALYLCASSLDGTGRSYEQYFGPGTRLTVT.

The chain joins TRBV4-3 to TRBJ2-7; 9 bases align to TRBD2. This CDR3 comprises 16 residues. Germline assignment: CDR1 LGHNA and CDR2 YSLEER. The V gene end was trimmed by 4 bases and the J gene end by 6 bases; junction bases not matched to a gene: 13. CDR3 DNA: TGCGCCAGCAGCCCATCTGGGGCTAGCGGGAAGCGCGAGCAGTACTTC. This sequence encodes CASSPSGASGKREQYF.

The chain employs TRBV20-1 and TRBJ2-1, with TRBD1 matching 7 bases. J gave up 5 bases and V 4 bases, and 5 bases lay outside the gene matches. CDR1 and CDR2 (germline): DFQATT, SNEGSKA (reference sequence). The length of the CDR3 is 13 residues. The chain's CDR3 is CSATGTANNEQFF. DNA for the CDR3: TGCAGTGCTACCGGGACAGCTAACAATGAGCAGTTCTTC.

The rearrangement uses TRBV3-1 and TRBJ2-7; TRBD1 aligns across 7 bases. V lost 3 bases to trimming and J lost 4 bases; unmatched junction nucleotides: 9. The germline V gene encodes CDR1 LGHDT and CDR2 YNNKEL (reference sequence). The CDR3 runs 15 residues. CDR3 sequence (DNA): TGTGCCAGCAGCCAGTCGACAGGGTCCCAGTACGAGCAGTACTTC. Encoded protein: CASSQSTGSQYEQYF.

The gene calls are TRBV14 and TRBJ2-3; D is uncertain. Trimming took off 1 base at V and 2 bases at J, with 13 bases between the two ends. The germline gives CDR1 SGHDN, CDR2 FVKESK. The CDR3 consists of 16 residues. CDR3 sequence (DNA): TGTGCCAGCAGCCAAGGGGCTGGATGGCCCACAGATACGCAGTATTTT. The encoded protein is CASSQGAGWPTDTQYF. The variable domain in full, with the rest retrieved from reference TRBV14 and TRBJ2-3, is EAGVTQFPSHSVIEKGQTVTLRCDPISGHDNLYWYRRVMGKEIKFLLHFVKESKQDESGMPNNRFLAERTGGTYSTLKVQPAELEDSGVYFCASSQGAGWPTDTQYFGPGTRLTVL.

This clonotype came up a few times. This chain joins TRBV6-1 and TRBJ1-2; no firm D call. CDR3 size: 12 residues. Germline CDR1 MNHNS, CDR2 SASEGT. The V end was cut by 3 bases, the J end by 1 base, with 3 bases between. The DNA for the CDR3 is TGTGCCAGCAGTGACCGTAACTATGGCTACACCTTC. Its translation: CASSDRNYGYTF.

The chain employs TRBV4-2 and TRBJ2-1; perhaps TRBD2 as D (5 bases). This CDR3 comprises 15 residues. Germline CDR1 is LGHNA and CDR2 is YNFKEQ. The V end was cut by 0 bases, the J end by 6 bases, with 12 bases between. CDR3: CASSQDSAVLNEQFF. DNA for the CDR3: TGTGCCAGCAGCCAAGACTCAGCGGTCCTCAATGAGCAGTTCTTC.

V usage is TRBV11-2 and J usage is TRBJ1-1; weak D call: TRBD1 (6 bases). V gave up 8 bases and J gave up 5 bases, with 15 bases separating them. The germline gives CDR1 SGHAT, CDR2 FQNNGV. This CDR3 has 13 residues. For the CDR3, the DNA is TGTGCCAGCGGCAACCAGGGGAGGACTGAAGCTTTCTTT. It is translated as CASGNQGRTEAFF.

The rearrangement links TRBV20-1 to TRBJ1-1; 7 bases line up with TRBD1. Unmatched junction bases numbered 6, after V lost 3 bases and J lost 5 bases. The germline CDR1 and CDR2 sequences are DFQATT and SNEGSKA (reference sequence). The CDR3 has 13 amino acids. CDR3 region: CSASPTGWTEAFF. CDR3 DNA sequence: TGCAGTGCTAGCCCGACAGGGTGGACTGAAGCTTTCTTT.

The V and J genes are TRBV24-1 and TRBJ2-7; 9 bases are a match to TRBD1. This CDR3 region has 17 residues. J gave up 5 bases and V 4 bases, and 14 bases lay outside the gene matches. The V gene's germline CDR1 is KGHDR and CDR2 SFDVKD. The CDR3 loop is CATSEPLGRDRVNEQYF. In DNA, the CDR3 is TGTGCCACCAGTGAACCCCTCGGACGGGACAGGGTCAACGAGCAGTACTTC.